One and the same sample provided the 32 T cell receptor beta chains below, sequenced in a study of OX40 agonist ivuxolimab in advanced cancers. Sequencing was performed with immunoSEQ multiplex PCR; in TCRdb, only in-frame clones are kept and a portion is missing. The data contain approximately 75,000 clones, roughly 78% of them singletons. Sequenced material: CD4+ or CD8+ T cells sorted from blood, taken in a trial of the OX40 agonist ivuxolimab. The receptors were gathered from an adult with an advanced solid tumor such as melanoma, head and neck, liver or kidney cancer.

The CDR3 protein is CASSSNTGELFF. The CDR3, as DNA: TGTGCCAGCTCCTCTAACACCGGGGAGCTGTTTTTT. The gene calls are TRBV2 and TRBJ2-2, with D unclear. CDR1 SNHLY and CDR2 FYNNEI come from the germline V gene. The CDR3 length is 12 residues. The V and J ends lost 8 bases and 2 bases respectively, with 6 bases between them.

The J gene is TRBJ2-7, the V gene TRBV30; D is uncertain. CDR1 is GTSNPN, CDR2 SVGIG, per germline (reference sequence). There are 12 residues in the CDR3. The V gene lost 0 bases and the J gene lost 3 bases, with 6 bases spanning the gap. The CDR3 sequence: CAWSVIGYEQYF. CDR3 DNA sequence: TGTGCCTGGAGTGTAATAGGCTACGAGCAGTACTTC.

The genes are TRBV15 and TRBJ2-2; D is possibly TRBD1 or TRBD2 (5 bases each). CDR1 and CDR2 (germline): LNHNV, YYDKDF (reference sequence). V was shortened by 1 base and J by 5 bases, with 11 bases between the two germline ends. CDR3 size: 15 residues. CDR3 residues: CATSRGDLATGELFF. CDR3 coding DNA: TGTGCCACCAGCAGAGGGGACCTAGCAACCGGGGAGCTGTTTTTT.

The table lists this clone with a few counts. V and J are TRBV28 and TRBJ2-7; D is possibly TRBD2 (6 bases). Germline V lookup: CDR1 MDHEN, CDR2 SYDVKM. The V end lost 2 bases, the J end lost 0 bases, and 14 bases lay between the germline ends. CDR3 length: 16 amino acids. The chain's CDR3 is CASSLVRERTSYEQYF. The CDR3 nucleotides read TGTGCCAGCAGTTTAGTTCGGGAGCGGACCTCCTACGAGCAGTACTTC.

This clone was detected only a few times. The V and J genes are TRBV11-2 and TRBJ1-1, with D uncertain. Looked up from germline, CDR1 is SGHAT and CDR2 is FQNNGV. The CDR3 totals 15 residues. V dropped 0 bases and J dropped 4 bases, with 12 bases sitting between them. In DNA, the CDR3 is TGTGCCAGCAGCTTAGACGAGGGTGCGGGCACTGAAGCTTTCTTT. Protein: CASSLDEGAGTEAFF.

The genes are TRBV7-9 and TRBJ1-4; 7 bases are shared with TRBD1. Germline CDR1 and CDR2: SEHNR and FQNEAQ (reference sequence). V dropped 6 bases and J dropped 7; count of bases not matched to a gene: 8. The CDR3 extends over 14 amino acids. CDR3: CASRLQGRGEKLFF. The CDR3 coding sequence is TGTGCCAGCAGGTTACAGGGGCGTGGTGAAAAACTGTTTTTT.

Here the CDR3 DNA reads TGTGCCAGCAGCTTAGGGGACCGGGGTTCCTACGAGCAGTACTTC. As protein: CASSLGDRGSYEQYF. This chain uses TRBV11-2 with TRBJ2-5; TRBD1 or TRBD2 may be the D gene (5 bases each). The DNA end is a closer match to TRBJ2-7, so the J assignment may be wrong. This CDR3 contains 15 residues. Germline V CDR1 and CDR2: SGHAT, FQNNGV.

The gene calls are TRBV12-5 and TRBJ1-1; D ambiguous. Trimming shortened V by 1 base and J by 5 bases, and 14 bases separated the two germline ends. Germline CDR1 is LGHNT and CDR2 is FRNRAP. The CDR3 is made up of 15 amino acids. This chain's CDR3 is CASGLGAGRETEAFF. For the CDR3, the DNA is TGTGCTAGTGGTTTGGGTGCGGGAAGAGAGACTGAAGCTTTCTTT.

V usage is TRBV2 and J usage is TRBJ2-1; no reliable D call. Germline assignment: CDR1 SNHLY and CDR2 FYNNEI. V was clipped by 4 bases and J by 0 bases, with 10 bases between them. The CDR3 has 15 residues. The CDR3 coding sequence is TGTGCCAGCAGTGTGGACGGAAGCTCCTACAATGAGCAGTTCTTC. As protein: CASSVDGSSYNEQFF.

The V call is TRBV6-5, the J call TRBJ1-2; TRBD1 matches at 12 bases. The CDR3 has 14 amino acids. J was trimmed by 8 bases and V by 6 bases; bases with no gene match: 7. Germline values: CDR1 MNHEY, CDR2 SVGAGI. The DNA of the CDR3 is TGTGCCAGCAGCCGGGGACAGGGGGCGCGAGGCTACACCTTC. It specifies CASSRGQGARGYTF.

This chain uses TRBV6-5 with TRBJ2-3; D perhaps matches TRBD2 (6 bases). The germline V and J ends were trimmed by 5 bases and 4 bases, with 10 bases remaining between them. CDR3 length: 13 amino acids. CDR1 is MNHEY, CDR2 SVGAGI, per germline. The CDR3 sequence is CASSRVAADTQYF. CDR3 sequence (DNA): TGTGCCAGCAGTCGAGTAGCGGCAGATACGCAGTATTTT.

This clone was observed a single time. The chain couples TRBV9 to TRBJ2-3; tentative D call: TRBD1 (7 bases). The V gene lost 3 bases and the J gene lost 0 bases, with 17 bases spanning the gap. CDR1 SGDLS and CDR2 YYNGEE come from the germline V gene. The CDR3 consists of 17 residues. The CDR3 loop reads CASSEGAPRGSTDTQYF. CDR3 sequence (DNA): TGTGCCAGCAGCGAGGGGGCCCCGCGGGGTAGCACAGATACGCAGTATTTT.

The chain is built from TRBV27 and TRBJ1-5; TRBD1 matches at 7 bases. The CDR3 runs 15 residues. Losses at the gene ends were 6 bases for V and 0 bases for J; bases not matched to a gene: 5. CDR1 and CDR2 (germline): MNHEY, SMNVEV (reference sequence). CDR3 nucleotides: TGTGCCAGCAGGCCCGGGACAGCTAGCAATCAGCCCCAGCATTTT. This codes for CASRPGTASNQPQHF.

V usage is TRBV14 and J usage is TRBJ2-1, with TRBD2 identical over 12 bases. From germline, CDR1 is SGHDN and CDR2 FVKESK. This CDR3 has 20 residues. V dropped 0 bases and J dropped 7; count of bases not matched to a gene: 16. CDR3 amino acids: CASSQEEYSATSGRTNEQFF. For the CDR3, the DNA is TGTGCCAGCAGCCAAGAGGAGTATTCAGCAACTAGCGGGAGGACGAATGAGCAGTTCTTC.

The chain recombines TRBV19 with TRBJ2-5, with TRBD2 matching over 12 bases. The CDR3 consists of 16 residues. Germline loops: CDR1 LNHDA, CDR2 SQIVND (reference sequence). V lost 4 bases, J lost 0 bases, and 3 bases stayed unmatched. The DNA for the CDR3 is TGTGCCAGTAGTAGCCTAGCGGGGGGGTACCAAGAGACCCAGTACTTC. Translated: CASSSLAGGYQETQYF. Full variable domain (outside the CDR3, taken from reference TRBV19 and TRBJ2-5): DGGITQSPKYLFRKEGQNVTLSCEQNLNHDAMYWYRQDPGQGLRLIYYSQIVNDFQKGDIAEGYSVSREKKESFPLTVTSAQKNPTAFYLCASSSLAGGYQETQYFGPGTRLLVL.

This clone was seen a few times. The chain recombines TRBV7-6 with TRBJ2-7, with 12 nucleotides matching TRBD1. This CDR3 region has 14 residues. The J segment lost 6 bases and the V segment lost 5 bases, leaving 5 bases of the junction unmatched. Germline V CDR1 and CDR2: SGHVS, FNYEAQ. In DNA form, the CDR3 reads TGTGCCAGCAGCACCGGGACAGGGGGCGGCGAGCAGTACTTC. Residues: CASSTGTGGGEQYF.

This rearrangement joins TRBV6-6 to TRBJ1-2; D might be TRBD1 (5 bases). This CDR3 is 12 amino acids long. Deletions cut 2 bases from V and 7 bases from J, with 8 bases between. Per the germline V gene, CDR1 is MNHNY and CDR2 is SVGAGI (reference sequence). CDR3 nucleotide sequence: TGTGCCAGCAGTTACGACAGATGTGGCTACACCTTC. It specifies CASSYDRCGYTF.

This sequence joins TRBV2 and TRBJ1-2; D may be TRBD1 (5 bases). This CDR3 spans 15 amino acids. V lost 0 bases and J lost 3, with 11 bases in between. In germline, CDR1 is SNHLY, CDR2 FYNNEI. Here the CDR3 reads CASSEAGSQDYGYTF. The CDR3 coding sequence is TGTGCCAGCAGTGAAGCGGGGTCACAGGACTATGGCTACACCTTC.

DNA for the CDR3: TGTGCCAGTACCCCGACAGGGGAGGGCAATCAGCCCCAGCATTTT. Translated: CASTPTGEGNQPQHF. The chain joins TRBV19 to TRBJ1-5; the match to TRBD1 covers 8 bases. The CDR3 runs 15 residues. CDR1 is LNHDA and CDR2 is SQIVND in the germline V gene (reference sequence). With V trimmed by 7 bases and J by 2 bases, 7 bases remained unmatched.

This clone was seen more than once but under ten times. The rearrangement joins TRBV18 to TRBJ1-5; D is uncertain. The CDR3 is 14 residues long. CDR1 is KGHSH and CDR2 is LQKENI in the germline V gene. With 3 bases removed from V and 4 bases from J, the gap between germline ends came to 10 bases. In nucleotides, the CDR3 is TGTGCCAGCTCACCGACTGACGGTAATCAGCCCCAGCATTTT. Translated: CASSPTDGNQPQHF.

This clone was seen a single time. The rearrangement links TRBV18 to TRBJ1-1; 7 bases agree with TRBD1. V dropped 0 bases and J dropped 7; count of bases not matched to a gene: 8. This CDR3 is built from 15 residues. Germline V lookup: CDR1 KGHSH, CDR2 LQKENI. CDR3 bases: TGTGCCAGCTCACCACCCGGCAGGGGGGTTGATGAAGCTTTCTTT. Amino acids: CASSPPGRGVDEAFF.

This clone was recorded a few times. The chain joins TRBV7-9 to TRBJ2-1; 11 bases match TRBD2. J lost 7 bases, V lost 1 base, and 6 bases had no gene match. Germline loops: CDR1 SEHNR, CDR2 FQNEAQ (reference sequence). This CDR3 has 16 residues. The CDR3 loop reads CASSLGGLAGQNEQFF. DNA for the CDR3: TGTGCCAGCAGCTTAGGCGGACTAGCGGGCCAAAATGAGCAGTTCTTC.

This clone was detected only once. The chain employs TRBV19 and TRBJ2-1; TRBD1 agrees at 9 bases. The germline V gene encodes CDR1 LNHDA and CDR2 SQIVND (reference sequence). J lost 7 bases, V lost 8 bases, and 12 bases had no gene match. The CDR3 consists of 15 residues. The CDR3 DNA is TGTGCCAGTGGATCATTTGGGACAGGGAAGAATGAGCAGTTCTTC. Residues: CASGSFGTGKNEQFF.

CDR3 loop: CASRDGGSGANVLTF. The CDR3 nucleotides read TGTGCCAGCAGGGATGGTGGGTCTGGGGCCAACGTCCTGACTTTC. This rearrangement joins TRBV6-1 to TRBJ2-6; D not certain. With 6 bases removed from V and 1 base from J, the gap between germline ends came to 10 bases. Germline CDR1 reads MNHNS; CDR2 reads SASEGT. CDR3 length equals 15 residues.

The rearrangement uses TRBV5-8 and TRBJ2-1; TRBD2 agrees at 13 bases. V lost 5 bases and J lost 4; bases outside the gene matches: 3. This CDR3 has 15 residues. The germline V gene has CDR1 SGHTS and CDR2 YDEGEE. The CDR3 nucleotides read TGTGCCAGCAGTTCGGGACTAGCGGGGTACAATGAGCAGTTCTTC. Its protein product is CASSSGLAGYNEQFF.

V is TRBV28 and J is TRBJ2-7, with a possible D match to TRBD1 (6 bases). The CDR3 runs 13 residues. Trimming cost V 5 bases and J 11 bases, with 19 bases left between them. Germline lookup yields CDR1 MDHEN and CDR2 SYDVKM. The CDR3 loop is CASSPPRWQGKYF. In DNA, the CDR3 is TGTGCCAGCAGTCCCCCCCGTTGGCAGGGGAAGTACTTC.

This chain uses TRBV27 with TRBJ2-1, with 12 bases fitting TRBD2. CDR3 length: 18 amino acids. V was clipped by 3 bases and J by 4 bases; unmatched bases: 10. Germline values: CDR1 MNHEY, CDR2 SMNVEV (reference sequence). CDR3 residues: CASSFTSGGSVLYNEQFF. For the CDR3, the DNA is TGTGCCAGCAGTTTTACTAGCGGGGGGTCAGTACTATACAATGAGCAGTTCTTC.

This chain joins TRBV15 and TRBJ2-7, with TRBD2 identical over 7 bases. The CDR3 covers 15 residues. The germline CDR1 and CDR2 sequences are LNHNV and YYDKDF (reference sequence). The trim removed 2 bases at V and 6 bases at J, leaving 10 bases unmatched. Here the CDR3 reads CATSRLAARSGEQYF. DNA of the CDR3: TGTGCCACCAGCAGACTAGCGGCAAGAAGTGGCGAGCAGTACTTC.

J is TRBJ2-4 and V is TRBV6-6, with TRBD1 matching 8 bases. The CDR3 loop spans 15 amino acids. The V gene's germline CDR1 is MNHNY and CDR2 SVGAGI (reference sequence). After removal of 5 bases from V and 2 bases from J, the junction contained 5 bases not matched to a gene. CDR3 sequence reads: CASSTPGGTKNIQYF. The CDR3 region has the DNA TGTGCCAGCAGTACTCCAGGGGGCACCAAAAACATTCAGTACTTC.

This chain connects TRBV2 to TRBJ1-1; TRBD1 matches 8 bases. V gave up 4 bases and J gave up 1 base; unmatched junction bases: 5. The CDR3 extends over 15 amino acids. Germline V gene data show CDR1 as SNHLY and CDR2 as FYNNEI. The CDR3 spells CASSALGQANTEAFF. CDR3 bases: TGTGCCAGCAGTGCCCTGGGACAGGCGAACACTGAAGCTTTCTTT.

The chain has TRBV7-3 and TRBJ1-3, with TRBD1 matching 9 bases. The J segment lost 6 bases and the V segment lost 3 bases, leaving 3 bases of the junction unmatched. This CDR3 has 14 amino acids. Germline values: CDR1 SGHTA, CDR2 FQGTGA. The CDR3 nucleotides are TGTGCCAGCAGCTTGGGACAGGGAGTAAACACCATATATTTT. Translating it yields CASSLGQGVNTIYF.

This sequence joins TRBV25-1 and TRBJ2-3; 8 nucleotides agree with TRBD2. The V gene end was trimmed by 3 bases and the J gene end by 2 bases; junction bases not matched to a gene: 7. There are 16 residues in the CDR3. Germline-derived CDR1 and CDR2 are MGHDK and SYGVNS. The CDR3 DNA sequence: TGTGCCAGCAGTGATCGACTAGCGCTAAACACAGATACGCAGTATTTT. Protein: CASSDRLALNTDTQYF.